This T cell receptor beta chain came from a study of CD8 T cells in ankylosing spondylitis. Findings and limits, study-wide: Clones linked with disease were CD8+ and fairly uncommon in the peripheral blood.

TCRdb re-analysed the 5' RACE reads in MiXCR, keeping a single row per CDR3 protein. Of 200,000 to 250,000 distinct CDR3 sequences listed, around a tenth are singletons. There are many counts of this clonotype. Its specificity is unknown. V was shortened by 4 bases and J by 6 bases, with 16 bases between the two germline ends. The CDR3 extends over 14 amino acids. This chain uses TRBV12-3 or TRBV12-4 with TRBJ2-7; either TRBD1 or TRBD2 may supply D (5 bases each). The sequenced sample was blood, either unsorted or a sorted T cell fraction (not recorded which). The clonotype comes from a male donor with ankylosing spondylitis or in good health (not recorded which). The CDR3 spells CASSWGRGGSEQYF. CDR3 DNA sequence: TGTGCCAGCAGTTGGGGACGTGGGGGTTCCGAGCAGTACTTC.